This is a list of T cell receptor beta chains from one sample in a study of T cells in Graves' hyperthyroidism and ophthalmopathy. MiXCR, run by TCRdb on the multiplex PCR reads, gives a single entry per CDR3 protein. This table has hundreds of thousands of distinct CDR3 sequences, 15% to 20% appearing once. Sample: blood. The receptor source for this set is a woman in her 30s with Graves' hyperthyroidism. Each CDR3 is given without its conserved first and last residue. The order of the fields is D gene, V gene, CDR3 protein. The D gene is left open where the match is weak.

-,TRBV20-1,SARDQYYEQY
-,TRBV5-6,ASSWKSEIGLRGEQF
TRBD1,TRBV19,ASSRDRANGYT
-,TRBV19,ASSIILDRFDEQF
-,TRBV3-1,ASSQDEVTYGYT
-,TRBV14,ASSLPGRSYNSPLH
TRBD1,TRBV10-2,ASEQGLSYEQY
-,TRBV19,ASSSDPGLAFSGELF
TRBD1,TRBV20-1,SARDPLQGGLKGEQF
-,TRBV7-8,ASSRRPGGLVLYEQY
-,TRBV20-1,SARDGHSEQY
-,TRBV4-3,ASSQDGTGADEQF
-,TRBV5-1,ASSLFERDPQPF
TRBD1,TRBV27,ASSPRDRVSTEAF
-,TRBV12-3/TRBV12-4,ASSGHEQF